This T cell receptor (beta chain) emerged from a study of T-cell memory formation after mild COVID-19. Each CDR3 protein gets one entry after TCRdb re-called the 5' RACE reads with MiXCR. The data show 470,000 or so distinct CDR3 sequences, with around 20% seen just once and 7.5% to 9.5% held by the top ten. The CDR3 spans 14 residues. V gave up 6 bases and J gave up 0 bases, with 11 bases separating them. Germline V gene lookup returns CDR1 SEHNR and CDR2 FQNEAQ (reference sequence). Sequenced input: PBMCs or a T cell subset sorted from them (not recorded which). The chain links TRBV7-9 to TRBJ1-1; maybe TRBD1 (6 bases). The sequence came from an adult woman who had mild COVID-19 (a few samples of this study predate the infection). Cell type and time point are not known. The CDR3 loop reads CASSYRVMNTEAFF. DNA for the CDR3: TGTGCCAGCAGTTACAGGGTTATGAACACTGAAGCTTTCTTT.